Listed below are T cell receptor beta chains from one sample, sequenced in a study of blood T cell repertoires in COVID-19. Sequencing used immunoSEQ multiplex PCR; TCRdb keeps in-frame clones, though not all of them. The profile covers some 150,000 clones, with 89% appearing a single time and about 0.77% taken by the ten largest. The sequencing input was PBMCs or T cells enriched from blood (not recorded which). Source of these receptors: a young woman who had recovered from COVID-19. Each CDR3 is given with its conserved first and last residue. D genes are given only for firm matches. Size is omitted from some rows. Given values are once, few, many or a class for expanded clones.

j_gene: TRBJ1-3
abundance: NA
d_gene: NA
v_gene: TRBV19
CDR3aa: CASSMLGGTIYF
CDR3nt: TGTGCCAGTAGTATGTTGGGGGGCACCATATATTTT

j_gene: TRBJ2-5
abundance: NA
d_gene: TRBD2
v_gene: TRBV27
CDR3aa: CASRDLGLAGQETQYF
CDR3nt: TGTGCCAGTAGAGACCTCGGACTAGCGGGACAAGAGACCCAGTACTTC

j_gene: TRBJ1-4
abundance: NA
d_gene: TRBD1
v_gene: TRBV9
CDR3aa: CASSVSLQGAEEKLFF
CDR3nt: TGTGCCAGCAGCGTTTCCCTACAGGGGGCAGAGGAAAAACTGTTTTTT

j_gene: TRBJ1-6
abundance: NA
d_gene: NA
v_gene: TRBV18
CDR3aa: CASSPQRATGSPLHF
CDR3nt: TGTGCCAGCTCACCACAGCGGGCCACCGGTTCACCCCTCCACTTT

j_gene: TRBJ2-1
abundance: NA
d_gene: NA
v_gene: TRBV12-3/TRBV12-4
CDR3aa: CASSLLRNEQFF
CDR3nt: TGTGCCAGCAGTTTACTCCGCAATGAGCAGTTCTTC

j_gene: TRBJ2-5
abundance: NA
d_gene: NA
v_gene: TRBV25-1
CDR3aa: CASSFVARQETQYF
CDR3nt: TGTGCCAGCAGTTTTGTGGCCCGCCAAGAGACCCAGTACTTC

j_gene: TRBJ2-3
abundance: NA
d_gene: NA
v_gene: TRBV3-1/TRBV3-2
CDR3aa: CASSQVWGQGTDTQYF
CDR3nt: TGTGCCAGCAGCCAAGTTTGGGGGCAGGGCACAGATACGCAGTATTTT

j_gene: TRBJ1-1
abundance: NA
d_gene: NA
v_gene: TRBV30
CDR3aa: CAWTRQYTEAFF
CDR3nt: TGTGCCTGGACCAGACAGTACACTGAAGCTTTCTTT

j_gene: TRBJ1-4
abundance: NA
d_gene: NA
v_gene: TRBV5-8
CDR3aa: CASSFDGTANEKLFF
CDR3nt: TGTGCCAGCAGCTTTGACGGGACTGCTAATGAAAAACTGTTTTTT

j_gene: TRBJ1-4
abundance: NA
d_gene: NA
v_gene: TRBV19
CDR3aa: CASSPYATNEKLFF
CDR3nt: TGTGCCAGTAGCCCCTACGCAACTAATGAAAAACTGTTTTTT

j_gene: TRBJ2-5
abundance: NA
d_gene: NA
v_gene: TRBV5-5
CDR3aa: CASSLLYQETQYF
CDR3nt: TGTGCCAGCAGCTTGCTGTACCAAGAGACCCAGTACTTC

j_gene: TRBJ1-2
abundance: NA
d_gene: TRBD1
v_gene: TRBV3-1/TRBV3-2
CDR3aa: CASSQWDRGSYGYTF
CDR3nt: TGTGCCAGCAGCCAATGGGACAGGGGATCCTATGGCTACACCTTC

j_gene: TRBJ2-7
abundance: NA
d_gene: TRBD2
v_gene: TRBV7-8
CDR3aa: CASSLYPGGARTYEQYF
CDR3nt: TGTGCCAGCAGCCTCTACCCCGGGGGGGCACGGACCTACGAGCAGTACTTC

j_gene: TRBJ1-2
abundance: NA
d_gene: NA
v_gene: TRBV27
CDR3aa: CASKAGARGYTF
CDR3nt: TGTGCCAGCAAGGCAGGGGCGAGGGGCTACACCTTC

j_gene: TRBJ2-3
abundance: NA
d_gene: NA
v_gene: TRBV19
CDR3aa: CASSIFLGLNTDTQYF
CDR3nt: TGTGCCAGTAGTATCTTCCTAGGACTTAACACAGATACGCAGTATTTT

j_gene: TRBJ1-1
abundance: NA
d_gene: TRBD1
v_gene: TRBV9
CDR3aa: CASSVEDRGYTEAFF
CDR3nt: TGTGCCAGCAGCGTAGAGGACAGGGGATACACTGAAGCTTTCTTT

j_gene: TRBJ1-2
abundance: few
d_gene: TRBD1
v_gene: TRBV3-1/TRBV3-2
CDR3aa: CASSRQGSNYGYTF
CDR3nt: TGTGCCAGCAGCCGACAGGGTTCTAACTATGGCTACACCTTC

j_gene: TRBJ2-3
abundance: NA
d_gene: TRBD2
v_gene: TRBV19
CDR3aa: CASSPGTSGGYTDTQYF
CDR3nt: TGTGCCAGTAGTCCCGGGACTAGCGGGGGGTACACAGATACGCAGTATTTT

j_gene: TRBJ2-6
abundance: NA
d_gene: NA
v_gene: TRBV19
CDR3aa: CATEISGANVLTF
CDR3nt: TGTGCCACCGAGATTTCCGGGGCCAACGTCCTGACTTTC

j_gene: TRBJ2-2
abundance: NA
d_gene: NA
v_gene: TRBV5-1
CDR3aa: CASSLLDKSSTGELFF
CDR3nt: TGCGCCAGCAGCCTACTGGACAAATCGTCAACCGGGGAGCTGTTTTTT